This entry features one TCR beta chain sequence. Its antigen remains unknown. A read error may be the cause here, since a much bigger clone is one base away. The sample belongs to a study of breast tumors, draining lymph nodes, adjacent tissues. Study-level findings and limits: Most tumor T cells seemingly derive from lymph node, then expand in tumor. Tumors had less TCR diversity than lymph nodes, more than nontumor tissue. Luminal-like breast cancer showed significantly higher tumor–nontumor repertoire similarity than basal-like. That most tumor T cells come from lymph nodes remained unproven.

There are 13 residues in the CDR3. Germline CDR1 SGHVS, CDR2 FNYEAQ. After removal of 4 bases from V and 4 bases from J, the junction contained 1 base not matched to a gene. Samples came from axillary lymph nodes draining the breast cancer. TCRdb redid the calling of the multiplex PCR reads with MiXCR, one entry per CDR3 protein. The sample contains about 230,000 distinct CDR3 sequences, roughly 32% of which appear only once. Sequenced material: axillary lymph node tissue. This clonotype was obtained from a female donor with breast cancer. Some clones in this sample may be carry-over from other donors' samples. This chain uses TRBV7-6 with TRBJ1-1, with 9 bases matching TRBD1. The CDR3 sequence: CASSSGQGTEAFF. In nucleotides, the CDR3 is TGTGCCAGCAGCTCGGGACAGGGCACTGAAGCTTTCTTT.